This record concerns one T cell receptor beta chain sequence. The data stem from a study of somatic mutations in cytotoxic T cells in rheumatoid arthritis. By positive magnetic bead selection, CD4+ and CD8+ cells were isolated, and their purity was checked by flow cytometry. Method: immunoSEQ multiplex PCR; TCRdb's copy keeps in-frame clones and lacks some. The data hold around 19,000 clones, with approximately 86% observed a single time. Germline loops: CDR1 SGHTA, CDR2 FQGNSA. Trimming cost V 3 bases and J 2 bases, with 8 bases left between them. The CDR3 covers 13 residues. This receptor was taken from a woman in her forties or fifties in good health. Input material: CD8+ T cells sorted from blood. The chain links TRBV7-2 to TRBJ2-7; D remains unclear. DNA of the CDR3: TGTGCCAGCAGCTTCGGGCCGGCCTACGAGCAGTACGTC. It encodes CASSFGPAYEQYV.